This TCR beta chain appears in the sequencing data of a study of cytomegalovirus exposure and HLA in healthy donors. 60 Vbeta and 13 Jbeta primers were used in PCR. The assay was immunoSEQ multiplex PCR, and TCRdb's table has in-frame clones only and misses some. The sample records approximately 160,000 clones, about 81% being singletons. As for this clone: Antigen specificity is unknown.

After removal of 4 bases from V and 9 bases from J, the junction contained 8 bases not matched to a gene. The CDR3 totals 16 residues. Looked up from germline, CDR1 is SGHRS and CDR2 is YFSETQ. Study-level results: Reported findings show TCR beta sequences accurately forecast HLA-A and HLA-B alleles in most subjects.

The receptor was derived from a woman between 18 and 29 years old in good health and CMV-seronegative. The specimen was PBMCs. The chain employs TRBV5-1 and TRBJ2-1, with 15 nucleotides matching TRBD2. In DNA, the CDR3 is TGCGCCAGCAGCCGAAATGGACTAGCGGGAGGGGGTGAGCAGTTCTTC. Translating it yields CASSRNGLAGGGEQFF.